What follows describes a single T cell receptor (beta chain). Its antigen is still unknown. PCR involved 60 Vbeta and 13 Jbeta primers. Using immunoSEQ multiplex PCR, the repertoire was profiled, and TCRdb retains in-frame clones only, with some absent. Of 130,000 or so clones in the sample, roughly 82% were seen once. This sample is drawn from a study of cytomegalovirus exposure and HLA in healthy donors. Findings of the study overall: The study dropped some indistinguishable V segments, TRBV6-2 and TRBV6-3 among them.

This CDR3 has 15 residues. Trimming at V came to 7 bases and at J to 3 bases, leaving 10 bases not matched to a gene. Germline V gene lookup returns CDR1 LNHDA and CDR2 SQIVND (reference sequence). The specimen was PBMCs. The TCR originated in a woman between 40 and 55 years old in good health and CMV-seropositive. This chain connects TRBV19 to TRBJ1-1, with 8 bases matching TRBD1. The CDR3 is CASKVDRGLDTEAFF. The DNA of the CDR3 is TGTGCCAGTAAAGTCGACAGGGGTTTAGACACTGAAGCTTTCTTT.